This is a list of T cell receptor beta chains from one sample in a study of OX40 agonist ivuxolimab in advanced cancers. The protocol was immunoSEQ multiplex PCR, while the TCRdb copy is restricted to in-frame clones and leaves out a portion. Found here are about 40,000 clones, 85% to 90% of them singletons; the top ten hold 0.5% to 0.65%. The input for sequencing was CD4+ or CD8+ T cells sorted from blood, taken in a trial of the OX40 agonist ivuxolimab. These receptors were collected from an adult with an advanced solid tumor such as melanoma, head and neck, liver or kidney cancer. The CDR3 runs from the conserved cysteine through the conserved F or W. Size tells how often a clone was seen (once, few, many) or the class of an expanded clone, and some rows leave it out.

J gene	V gene	clone size	CDR3 protein
TRBJ2-7	TRBV7-2	.	CASSLVQGGYEQYF
TRBJ2-6	TRBV5-1	.	CASTSPGGGANVLTF
TRBJ2-1	TRBV27	once	CASSLQGSSGNEQFF
TRBJ2-7	TRBV7-2	.	CASSRLAGEWEQYF
TRBJ2-3	TRBV18	.	CASSQRGRDTQYF
TRBJ2-5	TRBV7-3	.	CASSPGSGEGETQYF
TRBJ2-3	TRBV9	.	CASSVGGAGDTQYF
TRBJ2-1	TRBV18	.	CASSRRDRGSDEQFF
TRBJ2-7	TRBV21-1	.	CASNQNRNPYEQYF
TRBJ2-7	TRBV19	.	CASSIAAGFTYEQYF
TRBJ2-5	TRBV5-1	.	CASSLGLEVNRGETQYF
TRBJ1-5	TRBV2	.	CASTTGQDQPQHF
TRBJ1-2	TRBV5-1	.	CASSKLRGLNYGYTF
TRBJ2-7	TRBV18	.	CASSPPYPGSYEQYF
TRBJ2-3	TRBV5-1	.	CASSSLTGPDTQYF
TRBJ1-4	TRBV5-1	.	CASSGSTGGATNEKLFF
TRBJ1-2	TRBV2	once	CASSVRRGGEDGYTF
TRBJ1-2	TRBV12-5	.	CASGLADGPYGYTF
TRBJ1-2	TRBV10-3	.	CAIGGQGLSYTF
TRBJ2-7	TRBV11-2	.	CASSLDRAYEQYF
TRBJ1-2	TRBV2	.	CASSELTTGGYTF
TRBJ2-1	TRBV10-1	.	CASGLQGIPYNEQFF
TRBJ1-4	TRBV5-1	.	CASSANEKLFF
TRBJ1-2	TRBV6-1	.	CASSEKSLGGYYGYTF
TRBJ1-1	TRBV15	.	CATSRGGWDRTNTEAFF
TRBJ2-5	TRBV7-7	.	CASSSEQETQYF
TRBJ1-3	TRBV5-1	.	CASSLVTGGLFSGNTIYF
TRBJ2-5	TRBV5-6	.	CASSPLPGGSGETQYF
TRBJ1-2	TRBV7-2	.	CASSVTGTYGYTF
TRBJ2-5	TRBV18	.	CASSLQLPGSPQETQYF
TRBJ1-2	TRBV2	.	CASSGYRGGYGYTF
TRBJ2-3	TRBV6-5	.	CASSGGGFSTDTQYF
TRBJ2-1	TRBV5-4	.	CASGLVANREQFF
TRBJ1-5	TRBV4-1	few	CASSQDGGTIAGNQPQHF
TRBJ1-1	TRBV28	.	CASSSRNTEAFF
TRBJ1-2	TRBV2	.	CASSVAAGGYTF
TRBJ2-5	TRBV5-1	.	CASSWGDRGPQETQYF
TRBJ1-2	TRBV6-1	.	CASSDTPGGGYGYTF
TRBJ1-4	TRBV21-1	once	CAGDEGGFGEKLFF
TRBJ1-1	TRBV18	.	CASSPPGTGENTEAFF
TRBJ2-2	TRBV5-1	.	CASSLAASSGELFF
TRBJ2-1	TRBV7-9	.	CASSPAGSEQFF
TRBJ1-4	TRBV7-9	.	CASSLLRKNEKLFF
TRBJ1-6	TRBV10-3	.	CAISDAQTISPLHF
TRBJ2-7	TRBV9	.	CASGIGPPYEQYF
TRBJ1-1	TRBV18	.	CASSRDRGNTEAFF
TRBJ1-2	TRBV19	.	CASGTGFAYGYTF
TRBJ1-2	TRBV6-6	.	CASTRQAYYGYTF